Listed here are 7 T cell receptor beta chains from one sample, sequenced in a study of blood T cell repertoires in COVID-19. Sequencing used immunoSEQ multiplex PCR; TCRdb keeps in-frame clones, though not all of them. The top ten hold roughly 0.97% of the sample, which has 300,000 to 500,000 clones, around nine tenths seen once. The specimen was PBMCs or T cells enriched from blood (not recorded which). These receptors were taken from a woman aged 25 to 39 with acute COVID-19.

V is TRBV12-5 and J is TRBJ1-5; 7 bases fit TRBD1. CDR1 and CDR2 (germline): LGHNT, FRNRAP. The CDR3 is 16 residues long. J was trimmed by 1 base and V by 2 bases; bases with no gene match: 5. DNA for the CDR3: TGTGCTAGTGGTTTGTGGGGGACAGAAAGCAATCAGCCCCAGCATTTT. Protein product: CASGLWGTESNQPQHF.

In nucleotides, the CDR3 is TGTGCCTGGAGTTTTGTGCAGACTAGCACAGATACGCAGTATTTT. Translating it yields CAWSFVQTSTDTQYF. V is TRBV30 and J is TRBJ2-3, with D hard to call. From germline, CDR1 is GTSNPN and CDR2 SVGIG (reference sequence). The CDR3 is 15 amino acids. Trimming pared 2 bases from V and 0 bases from J, leaving 12 bases between.

The V call is TRBV2, the J call TRBJ1-5; the match to TRBD1 covers 8 bases. The CDR3 is made up of 14 amino acids. The V and J ends lost 8 bases and 7 bases, in that order; junction bases with no gene match: 10. The V gene's germline CDR1 is SNHLY and CDR2 FYNNEI. The CDR3 DNA is TGTGCCAGCTCCGCAGGGGGCATGAAACAGCCCCAGCATTTT. Amino acid sequence: CASSAGGMKQPQHF.

The chain carries TRBV19 and TRBJ1-6, with 9 bases identical to TRBD1. This CDR3 region has 14 residues. The ends lost 10 bases at V and 7 bases at J; junction bases unmatched: 8. Germline-derived CDR1 and CDR2 are LNHDA and SQIVND (reference sequence). The CDR3 loop reads CATKGQGGNSPLHF. CDR3 nucleotides: TGTGCCACCAAGGGACAGGGCGGAAATTCACCCCTCCACTTT.

CDR3 DNA: TGCAGCGTGAGGACAGGGGGCGAAATAAGTTACTTC. Translating gives CSVRTGGEISYF. This rearrangement joins TRBV29-1 to TRBJ2-4; 11 bases match TRBD1. The V segment lost 6 bases and the J segment 16 bases; nucleotides outside the gene matches: 11. CDR1 and CDR2 (germline): SQVTM, ANQGSEA. The CDR3 covers 12 residues.

The chain recombines TRBV6-5 with TRBJ1-3; 7 bases are a match to TRBD1. There are 15 residues in the CDR3. Germline CDR1 reads MNHEY; CDR2 reads SVGAGI. V gave up 5 bases and J gave up 2 bases; unmatched junction bases: 6. CDR3 sequence: CASSRDRETGNTIYF. The CDR3 bases are TGTGCCAGCAGTCGTGACAGGGAAACTGGAAACACCATATATTTT.

This chain connects TRBV4-1 to TRBJ1-1; D not resolved. The CDR3 spans 12 residues. V lost 8 bases and J lost 5, with 12 bases in between. In germline, CDR1 is MGHRA, CDR2 YSYEKL. CDR3 sequence (DNA): TGCGCCAGCGGGAGGACTAGGACTGAAGCTTTCTTT. Encoded protein: CASGRTRTEAFF.